The rows below give T cell receptor beta chains drawn from one sample of a study of T-cell memory formation after mild COVID-19. TCRdb used MiXCR to reprocess the 5' RACE reads, holding one entry per CDR3 protein. The sample contains about 45,000 distinct CDR3 sequences, 8.5% to 10% of which appear only once. The sequencing sample was made of PBMCs or a T cell subset sorted from them (not recorded which). These TCRs come from an adult woman who had mild COVID-19 (a few samples of this study predate the infection). Cell type and time point are not known. The CDR3 runs from the conserved cysteine through the conserved F or W. The order of the fields is J gene, clone size, D gene, V gene, CDR3 protein, CDR3 DNA. D genes are given only for firm matches. Not every row has a clone size; where given, it reads once, few, many or a size class.

J: TRBJ2-5
size: few
D: -
V: TRBV10-3
CDR3: CAISETETQYF
DNA: TGTGCCATCAGTGAGACAGAGACCCAGTACTTC

J: TRBJ2-7
size: many
D: TRBD2
V: TRBV29-1
CDR3: CSVGLGLAPRRGIYEQYF
DNA: TGCAGCGTTGGACTGGGACTAGCGCCCAGGAGGGGCATCTACGAGCAGTACTTC

J: TRBJ2-1
size: -
D: TRBD2
V: TRBV9
CDR3: CASSPGGVGGGYNEQFF
DNA: TGTGCCAGCAGCCCCGGAGGAGTCGGCGGGGGGTACAATGAGCAGTTCTTC

J: TRBJ2-7
size: -
D: TRBD1
V: TRBV20-1
CDR3: CSASTRGTGLSYEQYF
DNA: TGCAGTGCTAGCACCCGCGGGACAGGGCTATCCTACGAGCAGTACTTC

J: TRBJ1-2
size: few
D: TRBD1
V: TRBV6-5
CDR3: CASIGQGKANYGYTF
DNA: TGTGCCAGCATCGGACAGGGAAAGGCTAACTATGGCTACACCTTC

J: TRBJ2-5
size: few
D: -
V: TRBV7-8
CDR3: CASSSERSWAGIQETQYF
DNA: TGTGCCAGCAGCTCCGAAAGGTCTTGGGCGGGGATCCAAGAGACCCAGTACTTC

J: TRBJ2-3
size: few
D: TRBD1
V: TRBV5-1
CDR3: CASSLAREQGGTDTQYF
DNA: TGCGCCAGCAGCTTGGCCAGGGAGCAGGGGGGCACAGATACGCAGTATTTT

J: TRBJ2-1
size: few
D: -
V: TRBV18
CDR3: CASSPPGRSSYNEQFF
DNA: TGTGCCAGCTCACCACCCGGGCGAAGCTCCTACAATGAGCAGTTCTTC

J: TRBJ2-2
size: -
D: TRBD2
V: TRBV6-6
CDR3: CASRRTSANTGELFF
DNA: TGTGCCAGCAGAAGGACTAGCGCGAACACCGGGGAGCTGTTTTTT

J: TRBJ2-7
size: -
D: TRBD2
V: TRBV11-2
CDR3: CASSLPGLAGTYEQYF
DNA: TGTGCCAGCAGCTTACCGGGACTAGCGGGTACCTACGAGCAGTACTTC

J: TRBJ2-1
size: few
D: TRBD2
V: TRBV5-8
CDR3: CASSRISGREFF
DNA: TGTGCCAGCAGCCGAATTAGCGGGAGGGAGTTCTTC

J: TRBJ2-3
size: -
D: -
V: TRBV6-2/TRBV6-3
CDR3: CASTLADTQYF
DNA: TGTGCCAGCACCCTAGCAGATACGCAGTATTTT

J: TRBJ2-3
size: many
D: -
V: TRBV5-1
CDR3: CASSHRDHTDTQYF
DNA: TGCGCCAGCAGCCACCGTGACCACACAGATACGCAGTATTTT

J: TRBJ2-7
size: many
D: TRBD2
V: TRBV7-2
CDR3: CASSQTSGGSYEQYF
DNA: TGTGCCAGCAGTCAGACTAGCGGGGGCTCCTACGAGCAGTACTTC

J: TRBJ2-1
size: few
D: -
V: TRBV5-3
CDR3: CARSTHRSYNEQFF
DNA: TGTGCCAGAAGTACCCATAGGTCCTACAATGAGCAGTTCTTC

J: TRBJ2-2
size: few
D: -
V: TRBV20-1
CDR3: CSGRPALGTGELFF
DNA: TGCAGCGGACGCCCGGCCCTCGGCACCGGGGAGCTGTTTTTT

J: TRBJ2-1
size: few
D: -
V: TRBV5-1
CDR3: CASSQTSNEQFF
DNA: TGCGCCAGCAGCCAGACTAGCAATGAGCAGTTCTTC

J: TRBJ2-1
size: few
D: -
V: TRBV6-2/TRBV6-3
CDR3: CASIGRDEQFF
DNA: TGTGCCAGCATCGGGCGGGATGAGCAGTTCTTC

J: TRBJ2-1
size: many
D: TRBD1
V: TRBV29-1
CDR3: CSASDREASEQFF
DNA: TGCAGCGCTTCGGACAGGGAAGCCAGTGAGCAGTTCTTC

J: TRBJ2-5
size: many
D: -
V: TRBV9
CDR3: CASSVAPGSIETQYF
DNA: TGTGCCAGCAGCGTAGCTCCGGGGAGCATAGAGACCCAGTACTTC

J: TRBJ2-5
size: -
D: TRBD1
V: TRBV4-1
CDR3: CASSRWGTVQETQYF
DNA: TGCGCCAGCAGCCGATGGGGGACAGTCCAAGAGACCCAGTACTTC

J: TRBJ2-7
size: -
D: -
V: TRBV6-5
CDR3: CASSYFARPGGDEQYF
DNA: TGTGCCAGCAGTTACTTTGCGAGACCCGGGGGCGACGAGCAGTACTTC

J: TRBJ2-7
size: -
D: TRBD2
V: TRBV5-1
CDR3: CASSLRPTSGRESLEQYF
DNA: TGCGCCAGCAGCTTAAGACCGACTAGCGGGAGGGAAAGCCTCGAGCAGTACTTC

J: TRBJ2-1
size: -
D: -
V: TRBV6-4
CDR3: CASSDGVNYNEQFF
DNA: TGTGCCAGCAGTGACGGGGTTAATTACAATGAGCAGTTCTTC

J: TRBJ2-1
size: many
D: TRBD2
V: TRBV29-1
CDR3: CSVTTSGGSYNEQFF
DNA: TGCAGCGTCACAACTAGCGGGGGATCGTACAATGAGCAGTTCTTC

J: TRBJ2-3
size: few
D: -
V: TRBV12-3/TRBV12-4
CDR3: CASSLTAGAGTDTQYF
DNA: TGTGCCAGCAGTTTAACTGCGGGGGCGGGCACAGATACGCAGTATTTT

J: TRBJ2-7
size: many
D: -
V: TRBV7-8
CDR3: CASSTRQATYEQYF
DNA: TGTGCCAGCAGCACCCGACAGGCAACCTACGAGCAGTACTTC

J: TRBJ2-5
size: -
D: -
V: TRBV7-2
CDR3: CASRSDVETQYF
DNA: TGTGCCAGCAGATCCGACGTGGAGACCCAGTACTTC

J: TRBJ2-1
size: many
D: -
V: TRBV29-1
CDR3: CSVELATDYNEQFF
DNA: TGCAGCGTTGAACTGGCAACCGACTACAATGAGCAGTTCTTC

J: TRBJ2-3
size: -
D: TRBD1
V: TRBV7-2
CDR3: CASSLKGGEADTQYF
DNA: TGTGCCAGCAGCTTAAAAGGGGGCGAGGCAGATACGCAGTATTTT

J: TRBJ2-5
size: -
D: TRBD1
V: TRBV12-3/TRBV12-4
CDR3: CASSTDRVGRETQYF
DNA: TGTGCCAGCAGTACTGACAGGGTAGGACGGGAGACCCAGTACTTC

J: TRBJ1-1
size: -
D: -
V: TRBV6-1
CDR3: CASDPTGLFRAFF
DNA: TGTGCCAGCGACCCCACAGGGTTGTTCAGAGCTTTCTTT

J: TRBJ2-1
size: many
D: -
V: TRBV25-1
CDR3: CASSEYTVYNEQFF
DNA: TGTGCCAGCAGTGAATATACGGTCTACAATGAGCAGTTCTTC

J: TRBJ2-5
size: -
D: -
V: TRBV6-5
CDR3: CASSLRRGQETQYF
DNA: TGTGCCAGCAGTCTCCGTAGGGGGCAAGAGACCCAGTACTTC

J: TRBJ2-1
size: -
D: -
V: TRBV4-2
CDR3: CASSQDYGLYNEQFF
DNA: TGTGCCAGCAGCCAGGACTACGGCCTTTACAATGAGCAGTTCTTC